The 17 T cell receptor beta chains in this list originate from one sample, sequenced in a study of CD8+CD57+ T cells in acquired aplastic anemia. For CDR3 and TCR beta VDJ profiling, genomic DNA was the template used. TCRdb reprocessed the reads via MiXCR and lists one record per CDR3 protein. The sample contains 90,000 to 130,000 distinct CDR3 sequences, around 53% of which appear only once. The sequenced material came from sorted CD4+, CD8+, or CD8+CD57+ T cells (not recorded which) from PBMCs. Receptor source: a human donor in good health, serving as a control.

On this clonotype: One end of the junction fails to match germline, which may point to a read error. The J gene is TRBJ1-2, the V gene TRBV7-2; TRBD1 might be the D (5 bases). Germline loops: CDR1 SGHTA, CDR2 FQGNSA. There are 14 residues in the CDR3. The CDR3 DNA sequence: TGTGCCAGCAGCCCAACCACAGGCATGTATGGCTGCACCTTC. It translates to CASSPTTGMYGCTF.

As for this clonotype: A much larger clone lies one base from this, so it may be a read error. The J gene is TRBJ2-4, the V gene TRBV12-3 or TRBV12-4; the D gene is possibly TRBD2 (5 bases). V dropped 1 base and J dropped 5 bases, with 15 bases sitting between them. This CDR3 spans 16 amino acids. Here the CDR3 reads CASSLEKGVAENIQYF. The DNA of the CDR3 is TGTGCCAGCAGTTTAGAGAAGGGAGTGGCCGAAAACATTCAGTACTTC.

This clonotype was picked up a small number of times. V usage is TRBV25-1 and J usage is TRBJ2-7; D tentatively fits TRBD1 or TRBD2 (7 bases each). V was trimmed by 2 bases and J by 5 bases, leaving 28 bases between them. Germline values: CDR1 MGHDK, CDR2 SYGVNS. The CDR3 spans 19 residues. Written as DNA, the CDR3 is TGTGCCAGCAGTGAACTCTATTGGGGGGGCAGGGGGATCAAAAACGAGCAGTACTTC. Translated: CASSELYWGGRGIKNEQYF.

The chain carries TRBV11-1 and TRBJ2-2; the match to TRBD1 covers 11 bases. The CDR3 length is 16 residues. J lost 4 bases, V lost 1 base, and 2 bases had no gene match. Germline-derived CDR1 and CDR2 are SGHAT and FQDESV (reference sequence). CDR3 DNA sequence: TGTGCCAGCAGCTTAGGAGGACAGGGGGCCACCGGGGAGCTGTTTTTT. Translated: CASSLGGQGATGELFF.

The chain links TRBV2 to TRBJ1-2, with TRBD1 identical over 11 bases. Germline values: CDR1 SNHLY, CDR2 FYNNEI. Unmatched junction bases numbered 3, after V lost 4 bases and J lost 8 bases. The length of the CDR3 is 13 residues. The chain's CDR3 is CASSGTGGKGYTF. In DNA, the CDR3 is TGTGCCAGCAGTGGGACAGGGGGCAAGGGCTACACCTTC.

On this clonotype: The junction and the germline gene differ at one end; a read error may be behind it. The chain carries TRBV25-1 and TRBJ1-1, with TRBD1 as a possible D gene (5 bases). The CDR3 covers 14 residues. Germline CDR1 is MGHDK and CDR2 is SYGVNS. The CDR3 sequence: CASSPLSGFTGAFF. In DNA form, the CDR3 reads TGTGCTAGCAGTCCCCTCTCAGGGTTCACTGGAGCTTTCTTT.

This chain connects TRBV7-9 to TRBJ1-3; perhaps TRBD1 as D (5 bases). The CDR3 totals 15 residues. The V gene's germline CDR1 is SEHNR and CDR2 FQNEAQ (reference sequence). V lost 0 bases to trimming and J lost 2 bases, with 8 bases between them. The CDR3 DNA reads TGTGCCAGCAGCTTAGCGGGGACTGCTGGAAACACCATATATTTT. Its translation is CASSLAGTAGNTIYF.

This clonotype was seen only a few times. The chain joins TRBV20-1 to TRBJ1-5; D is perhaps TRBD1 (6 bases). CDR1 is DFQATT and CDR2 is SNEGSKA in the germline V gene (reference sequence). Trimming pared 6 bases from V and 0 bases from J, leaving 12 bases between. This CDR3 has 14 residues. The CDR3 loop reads CSASGTPSNQPQHF. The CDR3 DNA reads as TGCAGTGCGTCCGGGACACCTAGCAATCAGCCCCAGCATTTT.

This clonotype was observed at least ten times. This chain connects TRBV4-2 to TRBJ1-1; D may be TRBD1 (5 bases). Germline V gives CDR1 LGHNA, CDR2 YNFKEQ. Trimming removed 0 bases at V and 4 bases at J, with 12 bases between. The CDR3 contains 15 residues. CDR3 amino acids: CASSQDSGGTTEAFF. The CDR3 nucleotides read TGTGCCAGCAGCCAAGATTCGGGAGGGACCACTGAAGCTTTCTTT.

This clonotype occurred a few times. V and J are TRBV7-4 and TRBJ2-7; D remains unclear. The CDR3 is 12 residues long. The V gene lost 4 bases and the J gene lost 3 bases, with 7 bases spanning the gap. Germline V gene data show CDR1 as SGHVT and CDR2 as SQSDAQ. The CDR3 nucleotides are TGTGCCAGCAGCTCTGAAGTCTACGAGCAGTACTTC. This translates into CASSSEVYEQYF.

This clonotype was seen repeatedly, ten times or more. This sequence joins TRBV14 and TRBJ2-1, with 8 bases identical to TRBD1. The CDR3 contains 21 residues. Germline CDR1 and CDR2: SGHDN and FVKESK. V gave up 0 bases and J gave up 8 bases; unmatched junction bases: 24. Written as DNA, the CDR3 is TGTGCCAGCAGCCAAGATTGGACGGAACACAGGGGGGAGTTGATTAGAGATGAGCAGTTCTTC. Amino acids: CASSQDWTEHRGELIRDEQFF.

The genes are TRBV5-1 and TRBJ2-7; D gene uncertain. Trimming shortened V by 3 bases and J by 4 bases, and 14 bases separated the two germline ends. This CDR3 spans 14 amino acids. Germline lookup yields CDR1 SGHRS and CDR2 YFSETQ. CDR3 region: CASSSQLPSYEQYF. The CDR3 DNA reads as TGCGCCAGCAGCTCACAGCTACCCTCTTACGAGCAGTACTTC.

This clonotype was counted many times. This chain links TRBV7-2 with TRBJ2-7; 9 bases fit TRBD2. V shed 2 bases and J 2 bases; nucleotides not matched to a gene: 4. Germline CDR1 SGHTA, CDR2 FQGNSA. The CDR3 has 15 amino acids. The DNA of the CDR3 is TGTGCCAGCAGCTTATTGGGCGGGGGGGCCTACGAGCAGTACTTC. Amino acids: CASSLLGGGAYEQYF. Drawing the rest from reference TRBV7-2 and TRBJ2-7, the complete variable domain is GAGVSQSPSNKVTEKGKDVELRCDPISGHTALYWYRQSLGQGLEFLIYFQGNSAPDKSGLPSDRFSAERTGGSVSTLTIQRTQQEDSAVYLCASSLLGGGAYEQYFGPGTRLTVT.

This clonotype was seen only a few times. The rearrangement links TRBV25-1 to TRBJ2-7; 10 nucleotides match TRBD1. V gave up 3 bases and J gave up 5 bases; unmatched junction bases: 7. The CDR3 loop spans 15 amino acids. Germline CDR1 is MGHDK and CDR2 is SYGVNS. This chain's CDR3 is CASSEDRGVVNEQYF. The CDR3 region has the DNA TGTGCCAGCAGTGAGGACAGGGGGGTCGTAAACGAGCAGTACTTC.

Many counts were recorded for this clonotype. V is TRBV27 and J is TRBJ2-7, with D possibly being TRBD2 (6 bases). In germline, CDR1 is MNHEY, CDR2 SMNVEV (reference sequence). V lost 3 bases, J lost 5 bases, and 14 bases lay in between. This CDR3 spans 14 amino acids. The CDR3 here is CASSLRGRADEQYF. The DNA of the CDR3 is TGTGCCAGCAGTTTGCGGGGAAGGGCGGACGAGCAGTACTTC.

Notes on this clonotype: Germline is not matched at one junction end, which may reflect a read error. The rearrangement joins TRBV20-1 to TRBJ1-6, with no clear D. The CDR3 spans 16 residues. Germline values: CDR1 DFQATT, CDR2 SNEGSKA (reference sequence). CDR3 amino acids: CSARGSWAQAFAPPHF. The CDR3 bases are TGCAGTGCTAGAGGTTCGTGGGCACAAGCATTTGCACCCCCCCACTTT.

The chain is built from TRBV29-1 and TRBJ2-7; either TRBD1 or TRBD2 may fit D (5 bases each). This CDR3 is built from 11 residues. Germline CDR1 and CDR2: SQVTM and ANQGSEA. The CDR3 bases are TGCAGTGCCGAGGGGCATGGGGAGCAGTACTTC. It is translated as CSAEGHGEQYF.